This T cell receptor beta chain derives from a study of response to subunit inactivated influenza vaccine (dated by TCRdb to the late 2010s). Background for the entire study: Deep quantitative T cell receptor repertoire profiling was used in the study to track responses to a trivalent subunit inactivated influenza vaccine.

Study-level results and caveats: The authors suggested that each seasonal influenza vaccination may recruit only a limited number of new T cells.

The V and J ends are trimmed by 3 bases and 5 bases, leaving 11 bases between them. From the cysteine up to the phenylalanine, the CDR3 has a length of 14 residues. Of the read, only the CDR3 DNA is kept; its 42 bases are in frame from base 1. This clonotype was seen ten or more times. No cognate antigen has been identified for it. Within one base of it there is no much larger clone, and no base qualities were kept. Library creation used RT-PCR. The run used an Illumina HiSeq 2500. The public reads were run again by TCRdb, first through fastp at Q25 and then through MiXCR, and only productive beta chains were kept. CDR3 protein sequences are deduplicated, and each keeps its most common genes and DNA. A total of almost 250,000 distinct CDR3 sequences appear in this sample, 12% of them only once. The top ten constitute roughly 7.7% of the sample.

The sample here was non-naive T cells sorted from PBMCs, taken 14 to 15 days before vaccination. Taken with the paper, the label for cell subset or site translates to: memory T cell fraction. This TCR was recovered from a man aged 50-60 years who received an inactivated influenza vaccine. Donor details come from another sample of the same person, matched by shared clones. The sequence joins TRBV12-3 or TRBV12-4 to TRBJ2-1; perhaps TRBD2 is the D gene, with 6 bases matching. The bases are TGTGCCAGCAGTTTTTCCCCGGGAGACAATGAGCAGTTCTTC. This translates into CASSFSPGDNEQFF.